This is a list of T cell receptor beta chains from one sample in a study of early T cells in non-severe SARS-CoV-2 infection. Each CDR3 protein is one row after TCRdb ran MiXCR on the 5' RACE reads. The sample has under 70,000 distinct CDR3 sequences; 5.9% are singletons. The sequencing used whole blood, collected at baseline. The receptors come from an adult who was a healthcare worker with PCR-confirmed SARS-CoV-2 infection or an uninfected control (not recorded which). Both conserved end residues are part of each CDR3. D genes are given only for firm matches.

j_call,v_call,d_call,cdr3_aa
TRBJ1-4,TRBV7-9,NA,CASSFTHQSTNEKLFF
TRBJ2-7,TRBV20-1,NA,CSAIGDHYTYEQYF
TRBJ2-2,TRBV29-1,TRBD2,CSIRTSENTGELFF
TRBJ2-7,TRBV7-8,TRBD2,CASSLDASGRGYEQYF
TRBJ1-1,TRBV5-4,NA,CASSVGGQNTEAFF
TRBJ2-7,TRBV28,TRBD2,CASSPTSGIGYEQYF
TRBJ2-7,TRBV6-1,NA,CASSEVGHSSYEQYF
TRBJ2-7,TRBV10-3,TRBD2,CAIRKTSGADPYEQYF
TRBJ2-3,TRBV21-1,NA,CASTPGDLTDTQYF
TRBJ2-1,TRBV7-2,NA,CASSLKAGRGGNEQFF
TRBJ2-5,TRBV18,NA,CASSRDGPQETQYF
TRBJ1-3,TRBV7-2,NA,CASSPMGAGNTIYF
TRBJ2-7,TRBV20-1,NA,CSAGLNEQYF
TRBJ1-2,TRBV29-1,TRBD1,CSVALQGRVYGYTF